This T cell receptor beta chain is drawn from a study of blood T cells in healthy people across ages. V lost 8 bases to trimming and J lost 1 base; unmatched junction nucleotides: 8. This CDR3 comprises 15 residues. CDR1 and CDR2 (germline): LNHDA, SQIVND (reference sequence). Alongside a J-beta primer mix, a sample-barcoded 5' primer served in a second PCR lasting roughly 7 to 12 cycles. MiXCR was run by TCRdb on the 5' RACE reads, yielding one entry per CDR3 protein. This table holds roughly 1,000,000 distinct CDR3 sequences, less than 25% found once. The same data also contributed to another study, on T cells of mothers and their children. That investigation notes: Three healthy Caucasian mothers and their six children were the donors.

The TCR was taken from a girl aged 2 to 10 in good health. The rearrangement joins TRBV19 to TRBJ2-1; 7 bases match TRBD1. The sequencing sample was made of blood. The CDR3 DNA reads as TGTGCCAGTGGATCGACAGGGAAGTCCTACAATGAGCAGTTCTTC. Translated, it gives CASGSTGKSYNEQFF. Complete variable domain (other parts from reference TRBV19 and TRBJ2-1): DGGITQSPKYLFRKEGQNVTLSCEQNLNHDAMYWYRQDPGQGLRLIYYSQIVNDFQKGDIAEGYSVSREKKESFPLTVTSAQKNPTAFYLCASGSTGKSYNEQFFGPGTRLTVL.